The 2 T cell receptor beta chains below all came from one sample that was sequenced in a study of glioma-infiltrating T cells. The iRepertoire nested amplicon-rescue multiplex PCR amplified TCR alpha and beta CDR3s from RNA. TCRdb re-derived calls from the multiplex PCR reads in MiXCR, one entry per CDR3 protein. The sample shows about 10,000 distinct CDR3 sequences, 50% to 65% of them seen only once. Input material: glioma tissue, nonneoplastic brain tissue, or PBMCs (not recorded which). These receptors were obtained from a human donor with low-grade glioma or glioblastoma, undergoing nonglioma brain surgery, or in good health (not recorded which).

Note on this clonotype: Sequence at one end of the junction differs from germline and may be a read error. The rearrangement joins TRBV28 to TRBJ1-4; D is unresolved. The V gene's germline CDR1 is MDHEN and CDR2 SYDVKM. The CDR3 contains 11 residues. The DNA for the CDR3 is TGTGCCAGTAGTATGTATGAAAAAATGTTTTTT. Amino acid sequence: CASSMYEKMFF.

Judged by abundance, this clonotype is medium-sized. This chain connects TRBV19 to TRBJ1-1; D not certain. Germline-derived CDR1 and CDR2 are LNHDA and SQIVND (reference sequence). The CDR3 loop spans 13 amino acids. Trimming pared 8 bases from V and 5 bases from J, leaving 15 bases between. The CDR3, as DNA: TGTGCCAGTCGGAAAGGGAGTGGGACTGAAGCTTTCTTT. Translation gives CASRKGSGTEAFF.